The 10 T cell receptor beta chains reported below all come from one sample, sequenced in a study of graft-versus-host responses after intestinal transplantation. Sequencing was performed with immunoSEQ multiplex PCR; in TCRdb, only in-frame clones are kept and a portion is missing. The sample has 12,000 or so clones; over 60% are singletons. Sequences were derived from PBMCs, sampled 494 days after intestinal transplant. The receptors derive from a human patient who received an intestinal transplant, so some T cells may come from the graft donor.

V usage is TRBV28 and J usage is TRBJ2-7; D is unclear. The CDR3 is 13 amino acids. Trimming pared 2 bases from V and 4 bases from J, leaving 9 bases between. The germline V gene has CDR1 MDHEN and CDR2 SYDVKM. This CDR3 is CASSLARSYEQYF. The CDR3 bases are TGTGCCAGCAGTTTAGCAAGGTCTTACGAGCAGTACTTC.

The chain couples TRBV6-4 to TRBJ2-7; 16 bases agree with TRBD2. Germline V gene lookup returns CDR1 MRHNA and CDR2 SNTAGT. The trim removed 6 bases at V and 2 bases at J, leaving 7 bases unmatched. The CDR3 has 17 residues. The chain's CDR3 is CASRVPGLAGGTYEQYF. The CDR3 DNA sequence: TGTGCCAGCAGGGTTCCGGGACTAGCGGGAGGGACCTACGAGCAGTACTTC.

CDR3 nucleotide sequence: TGTGCCAGTAGTCCGTGGGACTTGGGACTCAATGAGCAGTTCTTC. The encoded protein is CASSPWDLGLNEQFF. This sequence joins TRBV19 and TRBJ2-1; a weak D match, TRBD2 (6 bases). The V gene's germline CDR1 is LNHDA and CDR2 SQIVND (reference sequence). CDR3 length: 15 residues. With 5 bases removed from V and 6 bases from J, the gap between germline ends came to 17 bases. Full variable domain (rest looked up from reference TRBV19 and TRBJ2-1): DGGITQSPKYLFRKEGQNVTLSCEQNLNHDAMYWYRQDPGQGLRLIYYSQIVNDFQKGDIAEGYSVSREKKESFPLTVTSAQKNPTAFYLCASSPWDLGLNEQFFGPGTRLTVL.

By its share, this clone is medium-sized (0.01 to 0.1%). The chain has TRBV30 and TRBJ2-4; 9 bases agree with TRBD1. In germline, CDR1 is GTSNPN, CDR2 SVGIG (reference sequence). Trimming at V came to 3 bases and at J to 6 bases, leaving 3 bases not matched to a gene. CDR3 size: 13 residues. The CDR3 DNA sequence: TGTGCCTGGAGCCCGGGACAGGGAAACATTCAGTACTTC. Protein sequence: CAWSPGQGNIQYF.

This chain joins TRBV6-4 and TRBJ2-3, with TRBD2 matching over 12 bases. The CDR3 is made up of 15 amino acids. V lost 3 bases and J lost 5; bases outside the gene matches: 3. Germline CDR1 and CDR2: MRHNA and SNTAGT. The DNA of the CDR3 is TGTGCCAGCAGTGAGACTAGCGGGGGCGAAGATACGCAGTATTTT. Protein product: CASSETSGGEDTQYF.

Comment on this clone: Other DNA sequences of this sample code for an identical CDR3. The chain's CDR3 is CASSELAGGPDTQYF. CDR3 sequence (DNA): TGTGCCAGCAGTGAACTAGCGGGGGGGCCAGATACGCAGTATTTT. This chain joins TRBV6-1 and TRBJ2-3; 12 nucleotides align to TRBD2. The ends lost 2 bases at V and 4 bases at J; junction bases unmatched: 1. The CDR3 is made up of 15 amino acids. CDR1 MNHNS and CDR2 SASEGT come from the germline V gene.

A single count supports this clone. The CDR3 loop is CASRGPYNSPLHF. CDR3 coding DNA: TGTGCCAGCCGAGGGCCATATAATTCACCCCTCCACTTT. The genes are TRBV7-9 and TRBJ1-6; no reliable D call. The germline V gene encodes CDR1 SEHNR and CDR2 FQNEAQ (reference sequence). The CDR3 consists of 13 residues. V was cut by 8 bases and J by 4 bases, with 9 bases left in between.

The chain recombines TRBV4-1 with TRBJ2-6, with D possibly matching TRBD1 (6 bases). V shed 6 bases and J shed 0 bases, with 15 bases lying between them. The germline V gene has CDR1 MGHRA and CDR2 YSYEKL. This CDR3 spans 17 amino acids. The CDR3 sequence is CASSPGTRISGANVLTF. In DNA form, the CDR3 reads TGCGCCAGCAGTCCCGGGACACGGATCTCTGGGGCCAACGTCCTGACTTTC.

This clone occurred once. J is TRBJ2-5 and V is TRBV14; the match to TRBD1 covers 9 bases. The germline gives CDR1 SGHDN, CDR2 FVKESK. This CDR3 is 14 amino acids long. V lost 3 bases, J lost 4 bases, and 3 bases stayed unmatched. The CDR3, as DNA: TGTGCCAGCAGCCAGGACAGGGGAGGAGAGACCCAGTACTTC. Translating it yields CASSQDRGGETQYF.

The J gene is TRBJ2-7, the V gene TRBV7-6; 7 nucleotides match TRBD2. The V and J ends lost 2 bases and 0 bases, in that order; junction bases with no gene match: 4. This CDR3 is 15 amino acids long. CDR1 is SGHVS and CDR2 is FNYEAQ in the germline V gene. CDR3 protein: CASSLSGTYSYEQYF. The CDR3 DNA sequence: TGTGCCAGCAGCTTAAGCGGGACTTACTCCTACGAGCAGTACTTC. Based on the CDR3 plus reference TRBV7-6 and TRBJ2-7, the full variable domain is GAGVSQSPRYKVTKRGQDVALRCDPISGHVSLYWYRQALGQGPEFLTYFNYEAQQDKSGLPNDRFSAERPEGSISTLTIQRTEQRDSAMYRCASSLSGTYSYEQYFGPGTRLTVT.